This entry describes one TCR beta chain. The data belong to a study of CD4+ T cells in melanoma. Some clones are missing from TCRdb's copy, which holds only in-frame ones; the method was immunoSEQ multiplex PCR. The data show some 14,000 clones, less than 70% seen once. The germline V gene encodes CDR1 MNHNS and CDR2 SASEGT. V gave up 5 bases and J gave up 2 bases, with 6 bases separating them. The CDR3 spans 12 residues. The rearrangement joins TRBV6-1 to TRBJ2-5; D unresolved. The sequence was collected from a human donor with melanoma. Sample: cells from a culture (not recorded whether cultured in vitro). The CDR3 coding sequence is TGTGCCAGCAGTTTCGTTCAAGAGACCCAGTACTTC. Translated, it gives CASSFVQETQYF.